This T cell receptor beta chain was recovered during a study of OX40 agonist ivuxolimab in advanced cancers. Overall study: Subjects had a mean age of about 65 years, with a range of about 20 to 85; roughly 80% were male. Three individuals attained partial responses, comprising one hepatocellular carcinoma case and two cutaneous melanoma cases.

This clone showed up just a few times. Sequencing used immunoSEQ multiplex PCR; TCRdb keeps in-frame clones, though not all of them. There are 25,000 to 35,000 clones in the sample; around 82% occur only once, and roughly a fifth lies in the top ten. CDR1 is SGHNT and CDR2 is YENEEA in the germline V gene. V dropped 3 bases and J dropped 1 base, with 4 bases sitting between them. The CDR3 spans 12 residues. The sequence derives from an adult with an advanced solid tumor such as melanoma, head and neck, liver or kidney cancer. This chain uses TRBV11-3 with TRBJ2-7; D call uncertain. Source: CD4+ or CD8+ T cells sorted from blood, taken in a trial of the OX40 agonist ivuxolimab. This CDR3 reads CASSFGSYEQYF. CDR3 DNA sequence: TGTGCCAGCAGCTTCGGTTCCTACGAGCAGTACTTC.